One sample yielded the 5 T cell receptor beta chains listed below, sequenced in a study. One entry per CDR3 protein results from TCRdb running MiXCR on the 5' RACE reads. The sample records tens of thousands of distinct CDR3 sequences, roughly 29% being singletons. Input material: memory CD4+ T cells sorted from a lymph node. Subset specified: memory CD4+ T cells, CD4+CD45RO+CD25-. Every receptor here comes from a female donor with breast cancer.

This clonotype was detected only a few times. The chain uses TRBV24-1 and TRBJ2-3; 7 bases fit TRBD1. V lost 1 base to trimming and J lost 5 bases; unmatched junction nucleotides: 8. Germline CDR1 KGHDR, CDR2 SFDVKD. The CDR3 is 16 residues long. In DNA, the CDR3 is TGTGCCACCAGTGATTTTGGGCAGGGGGTGCAAGATACGCAGTATTTT. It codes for CATSDFGQGVQDTQYF.

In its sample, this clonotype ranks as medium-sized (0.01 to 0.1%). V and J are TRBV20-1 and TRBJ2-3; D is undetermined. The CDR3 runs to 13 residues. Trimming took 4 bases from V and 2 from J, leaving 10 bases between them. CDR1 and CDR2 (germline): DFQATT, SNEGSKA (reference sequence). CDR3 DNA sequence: TGCAGTGCTACTAAACAGAACACAGATACGCAGTATTTT. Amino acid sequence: CSATKQNTDTQYF.

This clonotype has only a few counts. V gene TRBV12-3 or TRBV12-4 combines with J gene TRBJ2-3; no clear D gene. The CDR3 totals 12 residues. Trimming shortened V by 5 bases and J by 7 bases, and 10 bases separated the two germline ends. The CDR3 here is CASSLQLHTQYF. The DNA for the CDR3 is TGTGCCAGCAGTCTCCAACTACATACGCAGTATTTT.

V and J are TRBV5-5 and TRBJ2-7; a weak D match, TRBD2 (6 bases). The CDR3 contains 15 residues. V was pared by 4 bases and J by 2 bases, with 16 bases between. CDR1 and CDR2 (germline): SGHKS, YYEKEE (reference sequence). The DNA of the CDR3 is TGTGCCAGCAGCCAGTTTGCGGGGACCACCTACGAGCAGTACTTC. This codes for CASSQFAGTTYEQYF.

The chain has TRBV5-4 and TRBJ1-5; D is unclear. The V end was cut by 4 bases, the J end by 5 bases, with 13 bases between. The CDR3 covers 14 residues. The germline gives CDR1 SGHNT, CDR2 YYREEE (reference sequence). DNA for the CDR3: TGTGCCAGCAGCAGTGGCTCCGGGGATCAGCCCCAGCATTTT. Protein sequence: CASSSGSGDQPQHF.